The sequence of this T cell receptor (beta chain) was determined in a study of T-cell reconstitution after alpha-beta-depleted transplantation in children. Study-level points and caveats: Where some patients showed high TCRbeta diversity at day 60, it came from recipient T cells and thymic progenitors that had survived. Alpha-beta T cells about two months after transplant reportedly derived from several hundred expanded graft clones. Newly generated T cells supplied most T-cell counts and diversity one year post-transplant.

Preparation of the TCRbeta library used unique molecular identifiers. In TCRdb, the PCR reads were re-called with MiXCR into one record per CDR3 protein. The data show a few hundred thousand distinct CDR3 sequences, roughly 15% seen once. This clonotype was detected a few times. Its antigen is as yet unknown. This TCR was recovered from a boy under three years old who had a stem cell transplant for Wiskott-Aldrich syndrome, so the T cells may come from the graft donor. The material sequenced was PBMCs, mostly from graft donor cells, taken 360 days after TCRalphabeta/CD19-depleted stem cell transplant.

The CDR3 reads CSVGAIWKETQYF. DNA of the CDR3: TGCAGCGTTGGGGCGATCTGGAAAGAGACCCAGTACTTC. The genes are TRBV29-1 and TRBJ2-5; D remains ambiguous. In germline, CDR1 is SQVTM, CDR2 ANQGSEA. The CDR3 is 13 amino acids. The V end was cut by 4 bases, the J end by 3 bases, with 12 bases between.